The 24 T cell receptor beta chains listed next were all sequenced from one sample in a study of PD-1 blockade in classical Hodgkin lymphoma. Some clones are missing from TCRdb's copy, which holds only in-frame ones; the method was immunoSEQ multiplex PCR. The sample lists around 60,000 clones; roughly nine tenths were seen once. Time point of the sample: cycle 4 day 1 (C4D1), after 5 to 7 weeks of nivolumab. Autologous stem cell transplantation was followed by relapse in every patient, and brentuximab vedotin exposure varied. Sequencing used peripheral blood mononuclear cells (PBMCs), obtained before the fourth cycle of nivolumab. The receptors were gathered from a human donor with classical Hodgkin lymphoma.

This chain links TRBV6-6 with TRBJ2-7, with a weak D call TRBD1 (6 bases). CDR3 length: 13 residues. Trimming cost V 7 bases and J 3 bases, with 13 bases left between them. In germline, CDR1 is MNHNY, CDR2 SVGAGI (reference sequence). This CDR3 is CASTSDRYYEQYF. As DNA, the CDR3 is TGTGCCAGCACCTCGGACAGATACTACGAGCAGTACTTC.

J is TRBJ2-7 and V is TRBV15; 11 bases agree with TRBD2. The length of the CDR3 is 16 residues. V shed 3 bases, J shed 2 bases, and the junction held 6 bases outside the gene matches. Germline CDR1 and CDR2: LNHNV and YYDKDF (reference sequence). The CDR3 sequence: CATSRLAGGSPYEQYF. CDR3 DNA sequence: TGTGCCACCAGCAGGTTAGCGGGAGGGTCCCCCTACGAGCAGTACTTC.

This chain links TRBV28 with TRBJ2-5; TRBD2 agrees at 9 bases. Trimming cost V 6 bases and J 5 bases; bases outside gene matches: 10. Per the germline V gene, CDR1 is MDHEN and CDR2 is SYDVKM. The CDR3 runs 15 residues. The chain's CDR3 is CASSYGGGGRETQYF. The CDR3 bases are TGTGCCAGCAGCTACGGCGGGGGGGGCAGGGAGACCCAGTACTTC. The entire variable domain, with the rest obtained from reference TRBV28 and TRBJ2-5, is as follows: DVKVTQSSRYLVKRTGEKVFLECVQDMDHENMFWYRQDPGLGLRLIYFSYDVKMKEKGDIPEGYSVSREKKERFSLILESASTNQTSMYLCASSYGGGGRETQYFGPGTRLLVL.

This clone was picked up one time. The rearrangement links TRBV10-1 to TRBJ2-6, with 9 bases fitting TRBD1. V was clipped by 9 bases and J by 1 base; unmatched bases: 10. The CDR3 is made up of 17 amino acids. Looked up from germline, CDR1 is WNHNN and CDR2 is SYGVQD (reference sequence). The CDR3 nucleotides are TGCGCCAGTCATCGGGACAGGGAAGATTCTGGGGCCAACGTCCTGACTTTC. It is translated as CASHRDREDSGANVLTF.

The V and J genes are TRBV5-6 and TRBJ1-6, with D possibly matching TRBD1 (6 bases). V lost 3 bases to trimming and J lost 0 bases, with 16 bases between them. The germline CDR1 and CDR2 sequences are SGHDT and YYEEEE. The CDR3 is made up of 18 amino acids. The CDR3 bases are TGTGCCAGCAGCTCCTTCTTTGGACAGAGCTCCTATAATTCACCCCTCCACTTT. It encodes CASSSFFGQSSYNSPLHF. The whole variable domain, remainder taken from reference TRBV5-6 and TRBJ1-6, is DAGVTQSPTHLIKTRGQQVTLRCSPKSGHDTVSWYQQALGQGPQFIFQYYEEEERQRGNFPDRFSGHQFPNYSSELNVNALLLGDSALYLCASSSFFGQSSYNSPLHFGNGTRLTVT.

The chain combines TRBV10-3 with TRBJ2-7; 8 nucleotides align to TRBD1. CDR3 size: 14 residues. V shed 7 bases, J shed 3 bases, and the junction held 8 bases outside the gene matches. Germline CDR1 and CDR2: ENHRY and SYGVKD. The CDR3 protein is CAITEDRANYEQYF. The CDR3 DNA is TGTGCCATCACCGAGGACAGGGCGAACTACGAGCAGTACTTC.

Only a few counts were recorded for this clone. As DNA, the CDR3 is TGTGCCAGTAGTATCGGAGACAGCCTGGCCACCTTC. Its protein is CASSIGDSLATF. This chain connects TRBV19 to TRBJ1-2, with a tentative D call TRBD1 (5 bases). Trimming shortened V by 3 bases and J by 13 bases, and 15 bases separated the two germline ends. The CDR3 consists of 12 residues. CDR1 and CDR2 from the germline V gene are LNHDA and SQIVND (reference sequence).

The chain links TRBV5-1 to TRBJ2-5, with D maybe TRBD1 (5 bases). The CDR3 is made up of 13 amino acids. In germline, CDR1 is SGHRS, CDR2 YFSETQ. V dropped 3 bases and J dropped 5 bases, with 11 bases sitting between them. The CDR3 DNA reads TGCGCCAGCAGCTCAGGGTTAAGGGAGACCCAGTACTTC. Protein: CASSSGLRETQYF.

The chain links TRBV5-1 to TRBJ2-7; possibly TRBD1 for D (5 bases). The length of the CDR3 is 13 residues. The germline V and J ends were trimmed by 5 bases and 4 bases, with 13 bases remaining between them. Germline V lookup: CDR1 SGHRS, CDR2 YFSETQ. This CDR3 reads CASSFGATYEQYF. The CDR3 coding sequence is TGCGCCAGCAGTTTTGGGGCCACATACGAGCAGTACTTC. Using reference TRBV5-1 and TRBJ2-7 for the parts outside the CDR3, the full variable domain is KAGVTQTPRYLIKTRGQQVTLSCSPISGHRSVSWYQQTPGQGLQFLFEYFSETQRNKGNFPGRFSGRQFSNSRSEMNVSTLELGDSALYLCASSFGATYEQYFGPGTRLTVT.

CDR3 in amino acids: CASSLRLSEQFF. The CDR3 DNA is TGTGCCAGCAGCCTCAGATTGAGTGAGCAGTTCTTC. The chain couples TRBV7-8 to TRBJ2-1; no firm D call. The CDR3 totals 12 residues. The V gene's germline CDR1 is SGHVS and CDR2 FQNEAQ. With 5 bases removed from V and 9 bases from J, the gap between germline ends came to 11 bases.

The chain carries TRBV25-1 and TRBJ1-6; D may be TRBD1 (5 bases). The V and J ends lost 7 bases and 6 bases respectively, with 13 bases between them. CDR3 length equals 14 residues. Germline V gives CDR1 MGHDK, CDR2 SYGVNS. CDR3 loop: CASTRPGTNSPLHF. The DNA of the CDR3 is TGTGCCAGCACCCGACCCGGGACTAATTCACCCCTCCACTTT.

The rearrangement links TRBV14 to TRBJ1-2, with no clear D. Looked up from germline, CDR1 is SGHDN and CDR2 is FVKESK. Trimming shortened V by 0 bases and J by 6 bases, and 14 bases separated the two germline ends. This CDR3 has 15 residues. The CDR3, as DNA: TGTGCCAGCAGCCAAGAGCACGCGAACTGGGATGGCTACACCTTC. It translates to CASSQEHANWDGYTF.

The gene calls are TRBV6-6 and TRBJ2-2; D is unclear. V was clipped by 6 bases and J by 8 bases, with 7 bases between them. The CDR3 totals 11 residues. Looked up from germline, CDR1 is MNHNY and CDR2 is SVGAGI (reference sequence). The CDR3 sequence is CASSFGGELFF. The CDR3 DNA is TGTGCCAGCAGCTTCGGGGGGGAGCTGTTTTTT.

The rearrangement joins TRBV28 to TRBJ1-5, with D perhaps matching TRBD1 (5 bases). Trimming left V 2 bases short and J 6 bases short, with 14 bases between. The CDR3 length is 15 residues. The germline gives CDR1 MDHEN, CDR2 SYDVKM. In DNA form, the CDR3 reads TGTGCCAGCAGTTTAGGTGGGGCAGGGACTCAGCCCCAGCATTTT. Protein product: CASSLGGAGTQPQHF.

The rearrangement links TRBV9 to TRBJ2-5; perhaps TRBD2 as D (5 bases). The CDR3 spans 14 residues. CDR1 is SGDLS, CDR2 YYNGEE, per germline. Trimming took 1 base from V and 0 from J, leaving 7 bases between them. This CDR3 reads CASSVNGNQETQYF. The CDR3 DNA sequence: TGTGCCAGCAGCGTAAACGGGAACCAAGAGACCCAGTACTTC.

V is TRBV19 and J is TRBJ2-1; no reliable D call. This CDR3 has 15 amino acids. V lost 1 base and J 9 bases, leaving 16 bases between the germline ends. The germline V gene has CDR1 LNHDA and CDR2 SQIVND (reference sequence). The CDR3 region is CASSIGGVSGREQFF. DNA of the CDR3: TGTGCCAGTAGTATAGGAGGCGTGTCTGGCCGTGAGCAGTTCTTC.

The chain has TRBV2 and TRBJ2-7; D is possibly TRBD1 (6 bases). With 5 bases removed from V and 2 bases from J, the gap between germline ends came to 10 bases. This CDR3 comprises 13 residues. Germline V CDR1 and CDR2: SNHLY, FYNNEI. The DNA for the CDR3 is TGTGCCAGCAGTCAGGGGATGGCCTACGAGCAGTACTTC. This gives the protein CASSQGMAYEQYF. Together with reference TRBV2 and TRBJ2-7, the CDR3 gives the full variable domain: EPEVTQTPSHQVTQMGQEVILRCVPISNHLYFYWYRQILGQKVEFLVSFYNNEISEKSEIFDDQFSVERPDGSNFTLKIRSTKLEDSAMYFCASSQGMAYEQYFGPGTRLTVT.

In its sample, this clone was seen a few times. The CDR3 loop is CASSLGVNTEAFF. CDR3 DNA: TGTGCCAGCAGCTTGGGGGTGAACACTGAAGCTTTCTTT. The chain employs TRBV5-5 and TRBJ1-1; D uncertain. The V and J ends lost 0 bases and 0 bases respectively, with 3 bases between them. CDR1 is SGHKS and CDR2 is YYEKEE in the germline V gene (reference sequence). The CDR3 covers 13 residues. Using reference TRBV5-5 and TRBJ1-1 for the parts outside the CDR3, the full variable domain is DAGVTQSPTHLIKTRGQQVTLRCSPISGHKSVSWYQQVLGQGPQFIFQYYEKEERGRGNFPDRFSARQFPNYSSELNVNALLLGDSALYLCASSLGVNTEAFFGQGTRLTVV.

The chain is built from TRBV9 and TRBJ1-6; D might be TRBD1 (5 bases). V was pared by 4 bases and J by 8 bases, with 13 bases between. Germline V lookup: CDR1 SGDLS, CDR2 YYNGEE. The CDR3 runs 14 residues. The CDR3 coding sequence is TGTGCCAGCAGCCCGCCAGGGTCTCATTCACCCCTCCACTTT. Residues: CASSPPGSHSPLHF.

The genes are TRBV6-6 and TRBJ2-6; no clear D. Looked up from germline, CDR1 is MNHNY and CDR2 is SVGAGI (reference sequence). The CDR3 runs 16 residues. Trimming took 6 bases from V and 4 from J, leaving 16 bases between them. The CDR3: CASSHLISRGANVLTF. The CDR3 nucleotides read TGTGCCAGCAGCCACCTGATCTCCCGGGGGGCCAACGTCCTGACTTTC.

The CDR3 loop is CAIRTSHKETQYF. The CDR3 region has the DNA TGTGCCATCAGGACGTCTCATAAAGAGACCCAGTACTTC. This chain connects TRBV10-3 to TRBJ2-5; no clear D gene. This CDR3 is built from 13 residues. The germline V gene encodes CDR1 ENHRY and CDR2 SYGVKD. Trimming took off 6 bases at V and 3 bases at J, with 11 bases between the two ends.

This chain joins TRBV4-1 and TRBJ1-3; possible D gene TRBD1, 5 bases. This CDR3 comprises 15 residues. Germline CDR1 MGHRA, CDR2 YSYEKL. Trimming left V 0 bases short and J 9 bases short, with 15 bases between. CDR3 amino acids: CASSQDFVGQGTIYF. Here the CDR3 DNA reads TGCGCCAGCAGCCAAGATTTTGTTGGCCAGGGCACCATATATTTT.

The gene calls are TRBV5-4 and TRBJ2-7, with TRBD1 matching 10 bases. Germline loops: CDR1 SGHNT, CDR2 YYREEE (reference sequence). Trimming removed 3 bases from V and 4 bases from J; junction bases left unmatched: 4. This CDR3 is built from 14 residues. CDR3 sequence (DNA): TGTGCCAGCAGCTCGGACAGGGGGTTTTACGAGCAGTACTTC. Protein: CASSSDRGFYEQYF.

V and J are TRBV9 and TRBJ1-3; D unresolved. V lost 0 bases and J lost 1, with 8 bases in between. The CDR3 contains 15 residues. Germline V lookup: CDR1 SGDLS, CDR2 YYNGEE. The CDR3 here is CASSVDGGSGNTIYF. CDR3 coding DNA: TGTGCCAGCAGCGTAGATGGAGGGTCTGGAAACACCATATATTTT.